This T cell receptor beta chain was sequenced for a study of blood T cell repertoires in COVID-19. Study-level information: PBMCs, B-cell-depleted T cells, or T cells provided the cDNA or gDNA that made up the material.

The V and J ends lost 6 bases and 2 bases respectively, with 10 bases between them. This CDR3 has 14 amino acids. Germline CDR1 and CDR2: KGHDR and SFDVKD. This clone was seen just once. Individuals drawn from around 25 US areas were about 18 to 100 years old. Cohorts were assigned according to the clinical history that participants reported. Methods used by the authors: Amplifying reference gene primers gave estimates of nucleated cell counts. Assay: immunoSEQ multiplex PCR; the TCRdb copy retains only in-frame clones and omits some. V and J calls and clone size are given by that table; D and trimming were obtained from the DNA. The data contain around 280,000 clones, roughly 87% of them singletons.

V and J are TRBV24-1 and TRBJ2-1, with a tentative D call TRBD2 (5 bases). The material sequenced was PBMCs or T cells enriched from blood (not recorded which). The receptor comes from a woman aged 40-49 years who had recovered from COVID-19. Here the CDR3 reads CATSRTGPYNEQFF. The CDR3 coding sequence is TGTGCCACCAGTAGGACTGGACCCTACAATGAGCAGTTCTTC.